Sequencing of this T cell receptor (beta chain) was carried out in a study of Tregs in tolerant kidney transplant recipients. General study findings and limits: Nucleotide sequences could not be compared across some patients' samples due to primer changes. In tolerant patients, donor-specific Tregs outgrew total Tregs, suggesting antigen-driven expansion. Biological reproducibility was not directly addressed, but technical replication error appeared minimal.

Recipient PBMCs carried a CFSE label and met irradiated graft donor PBMCs for six to seven days before FACS sorting. This table comes from immunoSEQ multiplex PCR, and its TCRdb copy is limited to in-frame clones, with some not included. The data show around 15,000 clones, with around 53% seen just once and 2.5% to 4% held by the top ten. The sample holds a few counts of this clone. Its antigen remains unknown. Germline values: CDR1 SGHAT, CDR2 FQDESV (reference sequence). This CDR3 has 17 amino acids. V lost 5 bases and J 3 bases, leaving 19 bases between the germline ends. V is TRBV11-1 and J is TRBJ2-2; weak D call: TRBD2 (6 bases). The input for sequencing was CD4+ T cells from blood cultured with allogeneic cells, taken before the transplant. This TCR came from a human patient who received a combined kidney and bone marrow transplant. The CDR3 is CASSRGRAGHHTGELFF. The DNA for the CDR3 is TGTGCCAGCAGCCGGGGACGGGCGGGGCACCACACCGGGGAGCTGTTTTTT.